Following are 22 T cell receptor beta chains from one sample sequenced in a study of T cell responses to AZD1222 COVID-19 vaccine. The method was immunoSEQ multiplex PCR; TCRdb's version includes in-frame clones alone and lacks a portion of them. The sample carries 80,000 or so clones, 87% recorded once. Source: peripheral blood, taken on day 0 of AZD1222 vaccination. The receptors shown here come from an adult in good health.

This clone was observed a few times. The V and J genes are TRBV7-9 and TRBJ2-2, with TRBD2 matching 12 bases. After removal of 5 bases from V and 4 bases from J, the junction contained 5 bases not matched to a gene. Germline values: CDR1 SEHNR, CDR2 FQNEAQ (reference sequence). This CDR3 contains 16 residues. The CDR3 reads CASSHRTSGTTGELFF. CDR3 DNA sequence: TGTGCCAGCAGCCACCGGACTAGCGGGACCACCGGGGAGCTGTTTTTT.

The chain links TRBV7-2 to TRBJ2-3; D uncertain. This CDR3 has 16 amino acids. The V end was cut by 5 bases, the J end by 1 base, with 16 bases between. Germline V gene sequence: CDR1 SGHTA, CDR2 FQGNSA. This CDR3 is CASSPLRQSGTDTQYF. The CDR3 nucleotides read TGTGCCAGCAGCCCCCTACGGCAGAGCGGCACAGATACGCAGTATTTT. Filled out from reference TRBV7-2 and TRBJ2-3, the complete variable domain reads GAGVSQSPSNKVTEKGKDVELRCDPISGHTALYWYRQSLGQGLEFLIYFQGNSAPDKSGLPSDRFSAERTGGSVSTLTIQRTQQEDSAVYLCASSPLRQSGTDTQYFGPGTRLTVL.

The V call is TRBV27, the J call TRBJ1-2; D possibly corresponds to TRBD1 (6 bases). CDR3 length: 15 residues. Trimming took off 0 bases at V and 4 bases at J, with 12 bases between the two ends. Germline values: CDR1 MNHEY, CDR2 SMNVEV (reference sequence). The CDR3 nucleotides read TGTGCCAGCAGTTTATCGCCAGGGGTATTCTATGGCTACACCTTC. Amino acid sequence: CASSLSPGVFYGYTF.

The chain links TRBV18 to TRBJ1-2, with a tentative D call TRBD1 (5 bases). This CDR3 region has 15 residues. With 1 base removed from V and 0 bases from J, the gap between germline ends came to 9 bases. CDR1 KGHSH and CDR2 LQKENI come from the germline V gene. The CDR3 DNA reads TGTGCCAGCTCACCACTGCAGGGAACTAACTATGGCTACACCTTC. Its protein is CASSPLQGTNYGYTF. Full variable domain (rest looked up from reference TRBV18 and TRBJ1-2): NAGVMQNPRHLVRRRGQEARLRCSPMKGHSHVYWYRQLPEEGLKFMVYLQKENIIDESGMPKERFSAEFPKEGPSILRIQQVVRGDSAAYFCASSPLQGTNYGYTFGSGTRLTVV.

This chain connects TRBV24-1 to TRBJ2-1; D might be TRBD2 (7 bases). CDR1 is KGHDR and CDR2 is SFDVKD in the germline V gene. The CDR3 spans 14 residues. V lost 9 bases and J 7 bases, leaving 18 bases between the germline ends. CDR3 sequence (DNA): TGTGCCACCTCTGACGGGGGGCGACGGAATGAGCAGTTCTTC. This translates into CATSDGGRRNEQFF.

V gene TRBV30 combines with J gene TRBJ2-4; 9 bases match TRBD1. V was clipped by 4 bases and J by 0 bases; unmatched bases: 7. The germline V gene encodes CDR1 GTSNPN and CDR2 SVGIG (reference sequence). The CDR3 covers 16 residues. The CDR3 loop is CAWTPGQGLAKNIQYF. The CDR3 coding sequence is TGTGCCTGGACCCCGGGACAGGGTCTAGCCAAAAACATTCAGTACTTC.

The rearrangement joins TRBV30 to TRBJ1-1; 7 nucleotides agree with TRBD1. CDR3 length: 13 residues. Losses at the gene ends were 0 bases for V and 10 bases for J; bases not matched to a gene: 8. Germline V lookup: CDR1 GTSNPN, CDR2 SVGIG (reference sequence). The CDR3 region is CAWSVAGGSGAFF. The CDR3 bases are TGTGCCTGGAGTGTGGCAGGGGGTTCGGGAGCTTTCTTT.

V and J are TRBV9 and TRBJ1-5; D call uncertain. Germline loops: CDR1 SGDLS, CDR2 YYNGEE. V was pared by 0 bases and J by 4 bases, with 5 bases between. The CDR3 runs to 13 residues. Here the CDR3 reads CASSVATNQPQHF. In DNA, the CDR3 is TGTGCCAGCAGCGTAGCTACTAATCAGCCCCAGCATTTT.

The V call is TRBV30, the J call TRBJ1-1, with D perhaps matching TRBD1 (5 bases). This CDR3 contains 14 residues. Trimming cost V 0 bases and J 4 bases, with 12 bases left between them. CDR1 GTSNPN and CDR2 SVGIG come from the germline V gene (reference sequence). CDR3 loop: CAWSVTQGSTEAFF. The DNA of the CDR3 is TGTGCCTGGAGTGTAACCCAGGGTAGCACTGAAGCTTTCTTT. The full variable domain, its missing parts supplied by reference TRBV30 and TRBJ1-1, is SQTIHQWPATLVQPVGSPLSLECTVEGTSNPNLYWYRQAAGRGLQLLFYSVGIGQISSEVPQNLSASRPQDRQFILSSKKLLLSDSGFYLCAWSVTQGSTEAFFGQGTRLTVV.

The chain couples TRBV6-4 to TRBJ2-3; D ambiguous. The CDR3 runs to 14 residues. The V gene's germline CDR1 is MRHNA and CDR2 SNTAGT. V was clipped by 2 bases and J by 6 bases, with 12 bases between them. The CDR3 nucleotides are TGTGCCAGCAGTGACACAATAACCAGGGATACGCAGTATTTT. It is translated as CASSDTITRDTQYF.

The J gene is TRBJ1-1, the V gene TRBV4-3; D gene ambiguous. With 3 bases removed from V and 4 bases from J, the gap between germline ends came to 9 bases. The CDR3 has 13 residues. Germline V gene lookup returns CDR1 LGHNA and CDR2 YSLEER. The CDR3 DNA is TGCGCCAGCAGCCAGGCCGACTCCACTGAAGCTTTCTTT. Protein sequence: CASSQADSTEAFF.

The chain carries TRBV19 and TRBJ1-1; possibly TRBD1 for D (5 bases). The CDR3 length is 12 residues. Germline CDR1 and CDR2: LNHDA and SQIVND (reference sequence). The V gene lost 7 bases and the J gene lost 6 bases, with 12 bases spanning the gap. CDR3 sequence reads: CASTIGGAEAFF. Written as DNA, the CDR3 is TGTGCCAGTACCATTGGGGGGGCTGAAGCTTTCTTT. The complete variable domain, with remaining parts taken from reference TRBV19 and TRBJ1-1, reads DGGITQSPKYLFRKEGQNVTLSCEQNLNHDAMYWYRQDPGQGLRLIYYSQIVNDFQKGDIAEGYSVSREKKESFPLTVTSAQKNPTAFYLCASTIGGAEAFFGQGTRLTVV.

The chain recombines TRBV19 with TRBJ1-2; D perhaps matches TRBD1 (5 bases). The CDR3 runs 15 residues. Germline V gene sequence: CDR1 LNHDA, CDR2 SQIVND (reference sequence). Trimming took off 6 bases at V and 7 bases at J, with 21 bases between the two ends. The CDR3 DNA sequence: TGTGCCAGTAGCCAAAATAGACAGTCCCTCAGTGGCTACACCTTC. It encodes CASSQNRQSLSGYTF.

This clone was seen just once. The rearrangement uses TRBV5-6 and TRBJ1-3; 7 bases match TRBD1. CDR3 length: 17 amino acids. The ends lost 2 bases at V and 0 bases at J; junction bases unmatched: 8. CDR1 SGHDT and CDR2 YYEEEE come from the germline V gene. The CDR3 region is CASSFGTTGISGNTIYF. The CDR3 coding sequence is TGTGCCAGCAGCTTTGGAACGACAGGGATCTCTGGAAACACCATATATTTT.

The chain employs TRBV6-4 and TRBJ2-3; 7 positions agree with TRBD1. Germline values: CDR1 MRHNA, CDR2 SNTAGT. Trimming took 0 bases from V and 1 from J; bases not matched to a gene: 4. The CDR3 totals 16 residues. As DNA, the CDR3 is TGTGCCAGCAGTGACTCGGAAACAGGGGGCACAGATACGCAGTATTTT. Protein sequence: CASSDSETGGTDTQYF.

The chain has TRBV5-6 and TRBJ2-5; TRBD2 matches at 13 bases. This CDR3 contains 16 residues. From germline, CDR1 is SGHDT and CDR2 YYEEEE. The junction had 7 bases not matched to a gene; V was cut back by 3 bases and J by 5 bases. The CDR3 nucleotides read TGTGCCAGCAGCTCGACTAGCGGGAGGCGGACGGAGACCCAGTACTTC. This gives the protein CASSSTSGRRTETQYF.

The V call is TRBV6-5, the J call TRBJ1-2; no reliable D call. Germline-derived CDR1 and CDR2 are MNHEY and SVGAGI. Trimming left V 0 bases short and J 1 base short, with 12 bases between. The CDR3 extends over 16 amino acids. Written as DNA, the CDR3 is TGTGCCAGCAGTTACTCACCGGGGTGGAGTAACTATGGCTACACCTTC. It encodes CASSYSPGWSNYGYTF.

The chain has TRBV15 and TRBJ2-7; TRBD2 aligns across 10 bases. CDR1 is LNHNV, CDR2 YYDKDF, per germline (reference sequence). CDR3 length equals 15 residues. Trimming cost V 3 bases and J 4 bases; bases outside gene matches: 6. The CDR3 DNA follows: TGTGCCACCAGCAGCTCTAGCGGGAGCCTTTACGAGCAGTACTTC. Translated, it gives CATSSSSGSLYEQYF.

The chain employs TRBV5-1 and TRBJ2-7; weak D call: TRBD2 (6 bases). Germline assignment: CDR1 SGHRS and CDR2 YFSETQ. Trimming removed 4 bases from V and 0 bases from J, with 14 bases in between. CDR3 length: 15 residues. CDR3 nucleotide sequence: TGCGCCAGCAGCCCGGGGACTGGTCGCTCCTACGAGCAGTACTTC. Its protein is CASSPGTGRSYEQYF.

The chain links TRBV15 to TRBJ2-3, with unresolved D. Trimming cost V 8 bases and J 5 bases, with 14 bases left between them. The CDR3 length is 13 residues. Germline assignment: CDR1 LNHNV and CDR2 YYDKDF (reference sequence). CDR3 amino acids: CATGDGPKDTQYF. CDR3 DNA: TGTGCCACCGGAGACGGGCCAAAAGATACGCAGTATTTT.

The chain is built from TRBV19 and TRBJ2-7; 8 bases fit TRBD2. Trimming removed 5 bases from V and 7 bases from J; junction bases left unmatched: 7. The CDR3 consists of 13 residues. The germline CDR1 and CDR2 sequences are LNHDA and SQIVND (reference sequence). The DNA for the CDR3 is TGTGCCAGTAGTCGCGGGGGGACGTGGGAGCAGTACTTC. This sequence encodes CASSRGGTWEQYF.

The V gene is TRBV6-2 or TRBV6-3, the J gene TRBJ2-2; 12 nucleotides match TRBD2. CDR1 is MNHEY and CDR2 is SVGEGT in the germline V gene. The J segment lost 7 bases and the V segment lost 5 bases, leaving 11 bases of the junction unmatched. CDR3 length: 17 residues. The CDR3 bases are TGTGCCAGCAGTAGCCGCAGACTAGCGGGAGAAGGCGGGGAGCTGTTTTTT. Translation gives CASSSRRLAGEGGELFF.